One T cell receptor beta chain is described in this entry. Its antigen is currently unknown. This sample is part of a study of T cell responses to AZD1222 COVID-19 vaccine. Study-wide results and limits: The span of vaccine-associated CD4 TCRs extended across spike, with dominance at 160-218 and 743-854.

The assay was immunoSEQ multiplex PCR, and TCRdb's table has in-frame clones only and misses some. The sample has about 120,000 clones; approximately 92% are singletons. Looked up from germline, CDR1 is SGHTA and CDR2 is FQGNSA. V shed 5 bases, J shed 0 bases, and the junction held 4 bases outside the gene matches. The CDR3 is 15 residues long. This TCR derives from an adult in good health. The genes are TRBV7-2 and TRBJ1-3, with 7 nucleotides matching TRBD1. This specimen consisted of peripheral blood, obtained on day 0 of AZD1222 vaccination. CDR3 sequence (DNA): TGTGCCAGCAGCACCCGGACAGGCTCTGGAAACACCATATATTTT. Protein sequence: CASSTRTGSGNTIYF.